These 32 T cell receptor beta chains were all obtained from the same sample, sequenced in a study of identical twins. One entry per CDR3 protein results from TCRdb running MiXCR on the 5' RACE reads. The table includes approximately 680,000 distinct CDR3 sequences, around 7.4% detected once. The same data also went into a second study, on yellow fever vaccine responses in identical twins.

Input material: PBMCs. The receptors originated from a woman under 30 in good health.

There are many counts of this clonotype. V usage is TRBV5-6 and J usage is TRBJ2-7; the D is unclear. This CDR3 region has 13 residues. V was shortened by 6 bases and J by 2 bases, with 12 bases between the two germline ends. The V gene's germline CDR1 is SGHDT and CDR2 YYEEEE. The CDR3 DNA reads as TGTGCCAGCAACTCCGGATTCCCCTACGAGCAGTACTTC. This gives the protein CASNSGFPYEQYF.

This clonotype has just a few counts. CDR3 sequence reads: CSARAGAGGRNEQFF. As DNA, the CDR3 is TGCAGTGCTAGAGCTGGGGCGGGAGGGAGAAATGAGCAGTTCTTC. This rearrangement joins TRBV20-1 to TRBJ2-1; 9 bases are a match to TRBD2. V shed 1 base, J shed 7 bases, and the junction held 8 bases outside the gene matches. The CDR3 sequence is 15 residues long. The germline CDR1 and CDR2 sequences are DFQATT and SNEGSKA (reference sequence).

This clonotype was picked up many times. This rearrangement joins TRBV12-3 or TRBV12-4 to TRBJ1-5, with TRBD1 as a possible D gene (5 bases). CDR3 length equals 16 residues. V dropped 1 base and J dropped 4 bases, with 14 bases sitting between them. Here the CDR3 DNA reads TGTGCCAGCAGTTTAGGGTGGGGGAAGGGGAATCAGCCCCAGCATTTT. This encodes CASSLGWGKGNQPQHF.

This clonotype was counted only a few times. The rearrangement links TRBV5-6 to TRBJ2-7; 8 positions match TRBD2. This CDR3 is built from 15 residues. V shed 4 bases, J shed 5 bases, and the junction held 11 bases outside the gene matches. Germline values: CDR1 SGHDT, CDR2 YYEEEE. CDR3 bases: TGTGCCAGCAGCCTGTTAGGAGCGGGAGTCGACGAGCAGTACTTC. Its protein is CASSLLGAGVDEQYF.

The table lists this clonotype with many counts. The chain has TRBV5-8 and TRBJ2-2; D is possibly TRBD2 (6 bases). This CDR3 is built from 17 residues. Trimming removed 4 bases from V and 4 bases from J, with 20 bases in between. Germline CDR1 SGHTS, CDR2 YDEGEE. The CDR3, as DNA: TGTGCCAGCAGCCCCCTGGAGGGGAAAAAAATCACCGGGGAGCTGTTTTTT. It encodes CASSPLEGKKITGELFF.

This clonotype came up a few times. V usage is TRBV28 and J usage is TRBJ2-6; 8 bases map to TRBD2. Germline CDR1 is MDHEN and CDR2 is SYDVKM. This CDR3 has 18 residues. Trimming removed 0 bases from V and 0 bases from J; junction bases left unmatched: 4. CDR3 region: CASSLWLAGNSGANVLTF. The CDR3, as DNA: TGTGCCAGCAGTTTATGGTTAGCGGGGAACTCTGGGGCCAACGTCCTGACTTTC.

This clonotype was detected once. This chain uses TRBV20-1 with TRBJ2-2; D remains ambiguous. CDR1 DFQATT and CDR2 SNEGSKA come from the germline V gene (reference sequence). V was pared by 1 base and J by 3 bases, with 15 bases between. This CDR3 comprises 16 residues. The CDR3 region is CSARGPPPSHTGELFF. For the CDR3, the DNA is TGCAGTGCTAGAGGCCCCCCCCCTTCCCACACCGGGGAGCTGTTTTTT.

This clonotype has more than one count but fewer than ten. This chain joins TRBV3-1 and TRBJ1-2; D gene uncertain. CDR1 LGHDT and CDR2 YNNKEL come from the germline V gene (reference sequence). V was pared by 1 base and J by 4 bases, with 7 bases between. The CDR3 loop spans 13 amino acids. CDR3: CASSQGSVYGYTF. The DNA for the CDR3 is TGTGCCAGCAGCCAAGGTTCAGTCTATGGCTACACCTTC.

This clonotype was detected ten times or more. The chain joins TRBV20-1 to TRBJ2-1, with 10 bases matching TRBD2. The CDR3 length is 18 residues. CDR1 DFQATT and CDR2 SNEGSKA come from the germline V gene (reference sequence). V was clipped by 1 base and J by 1 base; unmatched bases: 10. In DNA form, the CDR3 reads TGCAGTGCTAGAGTGATAGCGGGAGGAGGAGGGTCCTACAATGAGCAGTTCTTC. Translation: CSARVIAGGGGSYNEQFF.

This sequence joins TRBV7-9 and TRBJ2-5, with TRBD1 identical over 7 bases. The germline gives CDR1 SEHNR, CDR2 FQNEAQ (reference sequence). CDR3 length equals 16 residues. Losses at the gene ends were 0 bases for V and 0 bases for J; bases not matched to a gene: 4. CDR3 nucleotide sequence: TGTGCCAGCAGCTTAGCGGGGACAGTGTACCAAGAGACCCAGTACTTC. The encoded protein is CASSLAGTVYQETQYF.

This clonotype was counted at least ten times. This chain connects TRBV11-2 to TRBJ2-2; 9 bases match TRBD1. The V gene's germline CDR1 is SGHAT and CDR2 FQNNGV. The CDR3 has 15 amino acids. Trimming cost V 5 bases and J 5 bases; bases outside gene matches: 6. As DNA, the CDR3 is TGTGCCAGCAGCAGGGGGACAGGGTCTACCGGGGAGCTGTTTTTT. This gives the protein CASSRGTGSTGELFF.

This clonotype was counted between two and nine times. The rearrangement joins TRBV2 to TRBJ2-3; D not resolved. The CDR3 length is 11 residues. Germline lookup yields CDR1 SNHLY and CDR2 FYNNEI. V gave up 3 bases and J gave up 7 bases, with 5 bases separating them. CDR3 protein: CASSEGYTQYF. CDR3 sequence (DNA): TGTGCCAGCAGTGAGGGGTATACGCAGTATTTT.

This sequence joins TRBV12-3 or TRBV12-4 and TRBJ2-1, with D possibly TRBD1 on 6 matching bases. The CDR3 length is 16 residues. Between the trimmed V and J ends, which lost 2 bases and 8 bases, there was a span of 19 bases. CDR3 in DNA: TGTGCCAGCAGTTTATACAGGGCACATACTGGGGATGAGCAGTTCTTC. It is translated as CASSLYRAHTGDEQFF.

This clonotype was recorded a few times. The chain links TRBV4-1 to TRBJ2-7, with 7 bases identical to TRBD1. The CDR3 sequence is 15 residues long. The V and J ends lost 0 bases and 2 bases, in that order; junction bases with no gene match: 4. CDR1 is MGHRA and CDR2 is YSYEKL in the germline V gene. The CDR3 here is CASSQEPGQAYEQYV. CDR3 sequence (DNA): TGCGCCAGCAGCCAAGAGCCCGGACAGGCCTACGAGCAGTACGTC.

This chain uses TRBV4-1 with TRBJ2-7; 8 bases are a match to TRBD1. CDR1 is MGHRA and CDR2 is YSYEKL in the germline V gene. CDR3 size: 15 residues. V shed 1 base, J shed 4 bases, and the junction held 6 bases outside the gene matches. The CDR3 loop is CASSQGQGAGYEQYV. Written as DNA, the CDR3 is TGCGCCAGCAGCCAAGGGCAGGGGGCGGGGTACGAGCAGTACGTC.

This clonotype was counted between two and nine times. The chain recombines TRBV24-1 with TRBJ2-2; 12 bases fit TRBD1. The V gene end was trimmed by 3 bases and the J gene end by 7 bases; junction bases not matched to a gene: 8. Germline V lookup: CDR1 KGHDR, CDR2 SFDVKD. The CDR3 consists of 17 residues. Here the CDR3 reads CATSDGGTGGAIGELFF. Written as DNA, the CDR3 is TGTGCCACCAGTGATGGGGGGACAGGGGGCGCGATCGGGGAGCTGTTTTTT.

This clonotype came up a few times. The chain carries TRBV10-3 and TRBJ2-2; D gene uncertain. The germline CDR1 and CDR2 sequences are ENHRY and SYGVKD. The CDR3 runs 15 residues. V lost 0 bases to trimming and J lost 1 base, with 6 bases between them. The CDR3 region is CAISESGKNTGELFF. The CDR3, as DNA: TGTGCCATCAGTGAGTCAGGAAAGAACACCGGGGAGCTGTTTTTT.

This clonotype was observed at least ten times. The V and J genes are TRBV12-3 or TRBV12-4 and TRBJ2-2; D is uncertain. V lost 5 bases and J lost 7, with 8 bases in between. This CDR3 contains 12 residues. CDR3 residues: CASSLGYGELFF. CDR3 bases: TGTGCCAGCAGTCTGGGGTACGGGGAGCTGTTTTTT.

V is TRBV7-2 and J is TRBJ2-1; 11 bases are shared with TRBD2. V was clipped by 5 bases and J by 6 bases; unmatched bases: 6. The CDR3 runs to 15 residues. Germline assignment: CDR1 SGHTA and CDR2 FQGNSA. The CDR3 sequence is CASSLRTSGPNEQFF. The CDR3 coding sequence is TGTGCCAGCAGCCTCAGGACTAGCGGGCCCAATGAGCAGTTCTTC.

This clonotype showed up many times. This rearrangement joins TRBV25-1 to TRBJ1-4; D is perhaps TRBD1 (5 bases). This CDR3 has 14 amino acids. Germline-derived CDR1 and CDR2 are MGHDK and SYGVNS. V was pared by 7 bases and J by 5 bases, with 14 bases between. The CDR3 sequence is CASTRAGRNEKLFF. The CDR3, as DNA: TGTGCCAGCACCCGAGCAGGGAGAAATGAAAAACTGTTTTTT.

At least ten counts were recorded for this clonotype. The CDR3 loop reads CASSLFGGEDEKLFF. The DNA of the CDR3 is TGTGCCAGCAGCCTCTTTGGGGGAGAAGATGAAAAACTGTTTTTT. The V gene is TRBV5-5, the J gene TRBJ1-4, with D perhaps matching TRBD1 (5 bases). In germline, CDR1 is SGHKS, CDR2 YYEKEE (reference sequence). The CDR3 is 15 amino acids. V lost 4 bases, J lost 6 bases, and 16 bases lay in between.

This chain joins TRBV12-3 or TRBV12-4 and TRBJ2-1; 13 nucleotides line up with TRBD2. The trim removed 6 bases at V and 4 bases at J, leaving 9 bases unmatched. This CDR3 comprises 17 residues. As DNA, the CDR3 is TGTGCCAGCAGCCCTGGACTAGCGGGAGCCTCTTACAATGAGCAGTTCTTC. Its translation: CASSPGLAGASYNEQFF.

The gene calls are TRBV12-3 or TRBV12-4 and TRBJ2-3, with 7 positions matching TRBD1. V lost 6 bases and J lost 4; bases outside the gene matches: 10. This CDR3 is built from 15 residues. The CDR3: CASSLTGSGADTQYF. The CDR3 bases are TGTGCCAGCAGCCTGACAGGGTCTGGGGCAGATACGCAGTATTTT.

This clonotype was observed many times. This chain joins TRBV3-1 and TRBJ1-5; no clear D. Germline loops: CDR1 LGHDT, CDR2 YNNKEL (reference sequence). Trimming removed 4 bases from V and 9 bases from J, with 10 bases in between. This CDR3 spans 12 amino acids. CDR3 in amino acids: CASSPSGGPQHF. The CDR3 region has the DNA TGTGCCAGCAGCCCCTCGGGTGGGCCCCAGCATTTT.

This clonotype has ten or more counts. The J gene is TRBJ2-3, the V gene TRBV5-1; D might be TRBD1 (5 bases). Germline-derived CDR1 and CDR2 are SGHRS and YFSETQ. The CDR3 extends over 10 amino acids. Between the trimmed V and J ends, which lost 6 bases and 12 bases, there was a span of 11 bases. The chain's CDR3 is CASTGSQQYF. Written as DNA, the CDR3 is TGCGCCAGCACAGGGTCTCAACAGTATTTT. Full variable domain (missing parts from reference TRBV5-1 and TRBJ2-3): KAGVTQTPRYLIKTRGQQVTLSCSPISGHRSVSWYQQTPGQGLQFLFEYFSETQRNKGNFPGRFSGRQFSNSRSEMNVSTLELGDSALYLCASTGSQQYFGPGTRLTVL.

This clonotype was seen a handful of times. The chain employs TRBV6-5 and TRBJ2-7, with 11 bases fitting TRBD2. Germline lookup yields CDR1 MNHEY and CDR2 SVGAGI. Germline trimming cut 4 bases from V and 4 bases from J; bases unmatched to any gene: 12. The CDR3 length is 17 residues. The CDR3 spells CASSSTTLAGDSYEQYF. The DNA for the CDR3 is TGTGCCAGCAGTTCCACTACACTAGCGGGAGATTCTTACGAGCAGTACTTC.

This clonotype has only a few counts. V usage is TRBV5-1 and J usage is TRBJ2-1, with 15 bases lining up with TRBD2. Germline CDR1 and CDR2: SGHRS and YFSETQ. The CDR3 extends over 15 amino acids. V trimming: 6 bases; J trimming: 7 bases; junction bases outside the gene matches: 5. The CDR3 here is CASTPGTSGRNEQFF. The CDR3 region has the DNA TGCGCCAGCACACCCGGGACTAGCGGGAGGAATGAGCAGTTCTTC.

The chain employs TRBV4-1 and TRBJ1-1; D is unclear. This CDR3 spans 14 amino acids. CDR1 is MGHRA, CDR2 YSYEKL, per germline. V was shortened by 1 base and J by 3 bases, with 9 bases between the two germline ends. CDR3 coding DNA: TGCGCCAGCAGCCAAGTGCAGGTTGACACTGAAGCTTTCTTT. It specifies CASSQVQVDTEAFF.

This clonotype was found many times. The gene calls are TRBV28 and TRBJ2-1; TRBD2 aligns across 14 bases. CDR1 and CDR2 from the germline V gene are MDHEN and SYDVKM. The CDR3 loop spans 15 amino acids. The J segment lost 9 bases and the V segment lost 5 bases, leaving 6 bases of the junction unmatched. The CDR3 DNA follows: TGTGCCAGCAGTGAGACTAGCGGGGGGGCGGGTGAGCAGTTCTTC. It encodes CASSETSGGAGEQFF.

The V and J genes are TRBV20-1 and TRBJ1-5; no clear D gene. The germline V and J ends were trimmed by 1 base and 7 bases, with 14 bases remaining between them. Germline V gene sequence: CDR1 DFQATT, CDR2 SNEGSKA (reference sequence). The CDR3 length is 14 residues. The chain's CDR3 is CSARVPEGYQPQHF. In DNA, the CDR3 is TGCAGTGCTAGAGTACCCGAGGGATACCAGCCCCAGCATTTT.

The J gene is TRBJ1-2, the V gene TRBV20-1, with 9 bases lining up with TRBD1. With 0 bases clipped from V and 5 bases from J, the junction kept 10 bases outside the gene matches. In germline, CDR1 is DFQATT, CDR2 SNEGSKA (reference sequence). The CDR3 contains 16 residues. This chain's CDR3 is CSARDPGQGIRYGYTF. The DNA of the CDR3 is TGCAGTGCTAGAGATCCCGGACAGGGGATTCGTTATGGCTACACCTTC.

This clonotype was observed a few times. The chain couples TRBV5-1 to TRBJ2-3; D may correspond to TRBD1 or TRBD2 (5 bases each). The CDR3 is 16 amino acids. CDR1 is SGHRS, CDR2 YFSETQ, per germline. Trimming shortened V by 4 bases and J by 2 bases, and 17 bases separated the two germline ends. For the CDR3, the DNA is TGCGCCAGCAGCCCGCAGGGCGGGTGGAACACAGATACGCAGTATTTT. This sequence encodes CASSPQGGWNTDTQYF.